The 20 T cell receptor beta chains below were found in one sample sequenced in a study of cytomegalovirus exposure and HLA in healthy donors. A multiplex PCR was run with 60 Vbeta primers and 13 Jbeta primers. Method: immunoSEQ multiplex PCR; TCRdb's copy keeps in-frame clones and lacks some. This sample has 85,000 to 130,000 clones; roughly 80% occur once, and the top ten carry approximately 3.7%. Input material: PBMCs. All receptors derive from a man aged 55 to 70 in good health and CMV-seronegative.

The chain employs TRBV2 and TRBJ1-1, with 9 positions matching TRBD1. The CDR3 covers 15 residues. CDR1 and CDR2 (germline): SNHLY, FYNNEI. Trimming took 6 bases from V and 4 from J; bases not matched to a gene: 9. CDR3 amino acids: CASRPATGGGTEAFF. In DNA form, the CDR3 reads TGTGCCAGCAGACCTGCGACAGGGGGAGGCACTGAAGCTTTCTTT.

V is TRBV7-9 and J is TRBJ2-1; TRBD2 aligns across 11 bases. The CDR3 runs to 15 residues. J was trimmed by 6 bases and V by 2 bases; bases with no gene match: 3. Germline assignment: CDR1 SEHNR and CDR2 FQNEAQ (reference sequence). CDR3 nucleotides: TGTGCCAGCAGCTTAAGAGGGACTAGCGGCAATGAGCAGTTCTTC. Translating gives CASSLRGTSGNEQFF.

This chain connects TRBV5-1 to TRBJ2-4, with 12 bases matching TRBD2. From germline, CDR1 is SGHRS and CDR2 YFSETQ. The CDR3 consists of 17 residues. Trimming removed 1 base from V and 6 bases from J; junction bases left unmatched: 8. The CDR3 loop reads CASSLRSSGGAVNIQYF. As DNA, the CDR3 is TGCGCCAGCAGCTTGCGTTCTAGCGGGGGGGCCGTAAACATTCAGTACTTC.

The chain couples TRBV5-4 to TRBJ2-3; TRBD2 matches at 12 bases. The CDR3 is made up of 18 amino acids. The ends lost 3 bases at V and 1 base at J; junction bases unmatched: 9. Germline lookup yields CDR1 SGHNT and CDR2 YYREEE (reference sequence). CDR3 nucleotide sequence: TGTGCCAGCAGCTACCGGACTAGCGGGGTTACCCGCACAGATACGCAGTATTTT. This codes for CASSYRTSGVTRTDTQYF. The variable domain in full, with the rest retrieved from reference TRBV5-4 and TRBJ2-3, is ETGVTQSPTHLIKTRGQQVTLRCSSQSGHNTVSWYQQALGQGPQFIFQYYREEENGRGNFPPRFSGLQFPNYSSELNVNALELDDSALYLCASSYRTSGVTRTDTQYFGPGTRLTVL.

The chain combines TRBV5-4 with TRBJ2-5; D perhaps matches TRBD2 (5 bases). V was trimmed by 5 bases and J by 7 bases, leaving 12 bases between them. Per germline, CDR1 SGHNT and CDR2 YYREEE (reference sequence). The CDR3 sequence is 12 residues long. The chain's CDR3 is CASRRAPGTQYF. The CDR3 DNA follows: TGTGCCAGCAGGCGGGCCCCGGGGACCCAGTACTTC.

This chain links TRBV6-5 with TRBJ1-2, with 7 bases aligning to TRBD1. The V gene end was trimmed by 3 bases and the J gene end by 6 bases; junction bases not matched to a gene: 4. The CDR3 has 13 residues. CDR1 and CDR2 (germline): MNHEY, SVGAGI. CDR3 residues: CASSYMTGHGYTF. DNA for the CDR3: TGTGCCAGCAGTTATATGACAGGGCATGGCTACACCTTC.

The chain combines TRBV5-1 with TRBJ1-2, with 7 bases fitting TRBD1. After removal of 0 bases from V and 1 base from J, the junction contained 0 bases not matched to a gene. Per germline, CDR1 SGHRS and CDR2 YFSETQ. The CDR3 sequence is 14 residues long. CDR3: CASSLGDSNYGYTF. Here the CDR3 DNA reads TGCGCCAGCAGCTTGGGGGACAGTAACTATGGCTACACCTTC.

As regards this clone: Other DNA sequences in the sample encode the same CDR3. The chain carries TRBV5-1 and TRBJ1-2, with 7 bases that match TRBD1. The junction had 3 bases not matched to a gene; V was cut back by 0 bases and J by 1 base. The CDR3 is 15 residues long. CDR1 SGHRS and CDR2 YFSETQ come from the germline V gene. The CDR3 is CASSLEGGRNYGYTF. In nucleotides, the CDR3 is TGCGCCAGCAGCTTGGAAGGGGGCCGTAACTATGGCTACACCTTC. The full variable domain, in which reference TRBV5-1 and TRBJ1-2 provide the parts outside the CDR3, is KAGVTQTPRYLIKTRGQQVTLSCSPISGHRSVSWYQQTPGQGLQFLFEYFSETQRNKGNFPGRFSGRQFSNSRSEMNVSTLELGDSALYLCASSLEGGRNYGYTFGSGTRLTVV.

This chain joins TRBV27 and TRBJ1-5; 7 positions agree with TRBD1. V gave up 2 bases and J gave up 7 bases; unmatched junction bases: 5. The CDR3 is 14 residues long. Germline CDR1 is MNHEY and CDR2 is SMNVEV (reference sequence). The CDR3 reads CASSLTQGVQPQHF. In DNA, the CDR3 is TGTGCCAGCAGTTTAACCCAGGGGGTGCAGCCCCAGCATTTT.

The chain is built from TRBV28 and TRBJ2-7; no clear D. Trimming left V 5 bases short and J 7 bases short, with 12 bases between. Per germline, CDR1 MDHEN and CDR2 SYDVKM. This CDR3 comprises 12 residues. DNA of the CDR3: TGTGCCAGCAGTCCCAGGTTGGGTGAGCAGTACGTC. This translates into CASSPRLGEQYV.

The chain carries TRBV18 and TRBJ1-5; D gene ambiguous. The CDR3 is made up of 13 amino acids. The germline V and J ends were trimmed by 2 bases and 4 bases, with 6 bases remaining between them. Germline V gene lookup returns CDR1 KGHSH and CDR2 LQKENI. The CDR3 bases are TGTGCCAGCTCACCAGTCCAAAATCAGCCCCAGCATTTT. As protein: CASSPVQNQPQHF.

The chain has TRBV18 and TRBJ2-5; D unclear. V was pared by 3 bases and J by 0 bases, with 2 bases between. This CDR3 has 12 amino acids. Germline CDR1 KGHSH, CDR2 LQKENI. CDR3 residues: CASSPNQETQYF. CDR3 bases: TGTGCCAGCTCACCTAACCAAGAGACCCAGTACTTC.

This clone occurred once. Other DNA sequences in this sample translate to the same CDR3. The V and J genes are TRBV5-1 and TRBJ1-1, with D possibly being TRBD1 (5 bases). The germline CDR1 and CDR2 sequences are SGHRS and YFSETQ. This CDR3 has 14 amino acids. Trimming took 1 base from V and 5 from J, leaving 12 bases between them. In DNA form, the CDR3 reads TGCGCCAGCAGCTTGCAAGGGGCCGGTACTGAAGCTTTCTTT. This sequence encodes CASSLQGAGTEAFF.

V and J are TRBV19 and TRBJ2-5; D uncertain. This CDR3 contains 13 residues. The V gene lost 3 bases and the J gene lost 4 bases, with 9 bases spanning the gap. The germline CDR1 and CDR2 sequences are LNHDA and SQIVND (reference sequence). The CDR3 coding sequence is TGTGCCAGTAGTATTAGATTGAGAGAGACCCAGTACTTC. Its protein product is CASSIRLRETQYF.

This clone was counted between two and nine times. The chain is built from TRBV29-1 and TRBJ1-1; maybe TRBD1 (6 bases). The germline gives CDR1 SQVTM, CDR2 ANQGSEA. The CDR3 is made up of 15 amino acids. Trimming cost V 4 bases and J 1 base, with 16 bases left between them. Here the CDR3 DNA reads TGCAGCGTTGCCCCCCGGGGGGCAGGGAACACTGAAGCTTTCTTT. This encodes CSVAPRGAGNTEAFF.

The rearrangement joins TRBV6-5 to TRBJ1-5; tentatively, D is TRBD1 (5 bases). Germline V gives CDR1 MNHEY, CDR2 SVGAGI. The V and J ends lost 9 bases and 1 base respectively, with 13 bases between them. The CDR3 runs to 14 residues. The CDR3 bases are TGTGCCAGTCGACAGTTATTAAGCAATCAGCCCCAGCATTTT. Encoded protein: CASRQLLSNQPQHF.

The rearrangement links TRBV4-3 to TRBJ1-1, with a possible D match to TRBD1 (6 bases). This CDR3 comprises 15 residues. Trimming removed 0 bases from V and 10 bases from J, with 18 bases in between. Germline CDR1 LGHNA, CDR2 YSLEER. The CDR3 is CASSQDSLGRGGAFF. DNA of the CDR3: TGCGCCAGCAGCCAAGATAGCCTAGGGCGAGGGGGAGCTTTCTTT.

CDR3 in DNA: TGTGCCAGCAGCTGGGTGGACAGGGACCAAGAGACCCAGTACTTC. Residues: CASSWVDRDQETQYF. The rearrangement joins TRBV5-6 to TRBJ2-5, with 8 bases fitting TRBD1. This CDR3 contains 15 residues. The J segment lost 0 bases and the V segment lost 3 bases, leaving 4 bases of the junction unmatched. CDR1 is SGHDT, CDR2 YYEEEE, per germline.

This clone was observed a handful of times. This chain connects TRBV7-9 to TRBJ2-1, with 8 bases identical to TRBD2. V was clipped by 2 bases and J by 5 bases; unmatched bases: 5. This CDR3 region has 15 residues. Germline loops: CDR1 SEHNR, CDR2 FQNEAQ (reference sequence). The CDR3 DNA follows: TGTGCCAGCAGCTTAACCAGCGGGGGAAACAATGAGCAGTTCTTC. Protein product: CASSLTSGGNNEQFF.

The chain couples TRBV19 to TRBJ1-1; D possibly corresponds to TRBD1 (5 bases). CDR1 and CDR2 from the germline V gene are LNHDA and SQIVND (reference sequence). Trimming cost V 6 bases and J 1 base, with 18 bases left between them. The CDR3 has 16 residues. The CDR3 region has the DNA TGTGCCAGTAGAGAAGCAGTGGGGGGGAAGAACACTGAAGCTTTCTTT. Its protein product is CASREAVGGKNTEAFF.